The 29 T cell receptor beta chains in this list originate from one sample, sequenced in a study of blood T cell repertoires in COVID-19. Clones were read by immunoSEQ multiplex PCR, and TCRdb kept only the in-frame ones, dropping some. The sample has some 76,000 clones, 75% to 95% seen once. Sequencing used peripheral blood. These receptors came from a woman in her late teens or twenties with acute or convalescent COVID-19.

As regards this clone: Other nucleotide sequences from this sample produce the same CDR3. The chain uses TRBV9 and TRBJ2-2; TRBD2 might be the D (6 bases). Trimming removed 5 bases from V and 4 bases from J, with 9 bases in between. The germline gives CDR1 SGDLS, CDR2 YYNGEE. There are 13 residues in the CDR3. CDR3 DNA: TGTGCCAGCAGGGGGGGTCGCACCGGGGAGCTGTTTTTT. This codes for CASRGGRTGELFF.

The chain uses TRBV19 and TRBJ1-5, with 7 bases matching TRBD1. Per germline, CDR1 LNHDA and CDR2 SQIVND (reference sequence). This CDR3 has 13 amino acids. The V and J ends lost 5 bases and 4 bases, in that order; junction bases with no gene match: 2. The CDR3 here is CASSATGNQPQHF. CDR3 DNA: TGTGCCAGTAGTGCGACAGGGAATCAGCCCCAGCATTTT.

The chain employs TRBV6-5 and TRBJ2-1; D is possibly TRBD1 (6 bases). The CDR3 loop spans 15 amino acids. Between the trimmed V and J ends, which lost 2 bases and 5 bases, there was a span of 13 bases. The germline gives CDR1 MNHEY, CDR2 SVGAGI. The CDR3 reads CASSYGQGIHNEQFF. For the CDR3, the DNA is TGTGCCAGCAGTTACGGCCAGGGGATCCACAATGAGCAGTTCTTC.

The V and J genes are TRBV4-3 and TRBJ2-1, with 7 bases identical to TRBD2. Germline V gives CDR1 LGHNA, CDR2 YSLEER. V was clipped by 1 base and J by 5 bases; unmatched bases: 11. This CDR3 comprises 17 residues. The CDR3 DNA reads TGCGCCAGCAGCCAAGTCGCATTTGGGACTATCGACAATGAGCAGTTCTTC. As protein: CASSQVAFGTIDNEQFF.

This chain connects TRBV7-9 to TRBJ1-1; D perhaps matches TRBD1 (6 bases). The germline CDR1 and CDR2 sequences are SEHNR and FQNEAQ (reference sequence). The CDR3 sequence is 14 residues long. V was clipped by 5 bases and J by 7 bases, with 17 bases between them. The CDR3, as DNA: TGTGCCAGCAGCATGTCGGGACAATTAAATGAAGCTTTCTTT. Amino acid sequence: CASSMSGQLNEAFF.

CDR3 residues: CASSQAPGTSGNTIYF. CDR3 nucleotide sequence: TGCGCCAGCAGCCAAGCCCCAGGCACCTCTGGAAACACCATATATTTT. The J gene is TRBJ1-3, the V gene TRBV4-3, with D hard to call. Looked up from germline, CDR1 is LGHNA and CDR2 is YSLEER. Trimming took off 1 base at V and 0 bases at J, with 10 bases between the two ends. This CDR3 contains 16 residues.

This chain links TRBV12-3 or TRBV12-4 with TRBJ1-1; TRBD1 matches at 11 bases. V was clipped by 7 bases and J by 6 bases; unmatched bases: 4. The CDR3 consists of 13 residues. The CDR3 region has the DNA TGTGCCAGCAAAAAGGGACAGGGGGCTGAAGCTTTCTTT. It translates to CASKKGQGAEAFF.

The CDR3 DNA follows: TGTGCCATCAGCCCTGACAGCTATGGCTACACCTTC. Its translation is CAISPDSYGYTF. The chain employs TRBV10-3 and TRBJ1-2, with D possibly matching TRBD1 (5 bases). The CDR3 totals 12 residues. The ends were cut back, 6 bases at V and 4 bases at J, with 9 bases in the middle. Germline V gene data show CDR1 as ENHRY and CDR2 as SYGVKD.

V gene TRBV5-4 combines with J gene TRBJ2-3, with 10 bases that match TRBD2. Looked up from germline, CDR1 is SGHNT and CDR2 is YYREEE (reference sequence). V gave up 3 bases and J gave up 0 bases; unmatched junction bases: 1. The length of the CDR3 is 15 residues. Here the CDR3 reads CASSSTSGSTDTQYF. CDR3 bases: TGTGCCAGCAGCTCGACTAGCGGGAGCACAGATACGCAGTATTTT.

The chain employs TRBV6-5 and TRBJ2-1; 12 bases match TRBD2. Trimming removed 6 bases from V and 9 bases from J; junction bases left unmatched: 6. There are 14 residues in the CDR3. Germline CDR1 MNHEY, CDR2 SVGAGI. CDR3: CASRTSGSRSEQFF. The CDR3 nucleotides are TGTGCCAGCAGGACTAGCGGGAGTCGAAGTGAGCAGTTCTTC.

J is TRBJ1-1 and V is TRBV5-3; D may be TRBD1 (6 bases). TRBV5-3 is flagged as an ORF with uncertain function. V gave up 4 bases and J gave up 2 bases, with 21 bases separating them. The length of the CDR3 is 17 residues. CDR3 DNA: TGTGCCAGAAGCCAACAGGGATCCCTGGGAAATAACACTGAAGCTTTCTTT. Its protein is CARSQQGSLGNNTEAFF.

This chain joins TRBV15 and TRBJ2-6; D is unresolved. In germline, CDR1 is LNHNV, CDR2 YYDKDF (reference sequence). This CDR3 region has 16 residues. V lost 3 bases, J lost 0 bases, and 9 bases lay in between. The DNA for the CDR3 is TGTGCCACCAGCAGCTCAGCAGGCTCTGGGGCCAACGTCCTGACTTTC. This codes for CATSSSAGSGANVLTF.

The genes are TRBV6-5 and TRBJ2-5; no firm D call. CDR3 length: 14 amino acids. CDR1 and CDR2 (germline): MNHEY, SVGAGI. Trimming took 2 bases from V and 2 from J, leaving 9 bases between them. The CDR3 sequence: CASSYGVGQETQYF. The CDR3 region has the DNA TGTGCCAGCAGTTACGGCGTCGGGCAAGAGACCCAGTACTTC.

V and J are TRBV5-5 and TRBJ2-7, with a tentative D call TRBD1 (7 bases). CDR1 and CDR2 (germline): SGHKS, YYEKEE (reference sequence). Trimming removed 5 bases at V and 6 bases at J, with 21 bases between. The CDR3 extends over 15 amino acids. The CDR3: CASRPRGEVPSEQYF. The CDR3 DNA is TGTGCCAGCAGGCCCAGGGGGGAGGTTCCTAGCGAGCAGTACTTC.

This clone has just one count. The J gene is TRBJ2-1, the V gene TRBV6-6; TRBD2 aligns across 8 bases. This CDR3 has 14 amino acids. J lost 10 bases, V lost 6 bases, and 11 bases had no gene match. Germline CDR1 MNHNY, CDR2 SVGAGI (reference sequence). As DNA, the CDR3 is TGTGCCAGCAGAGCTACGACTAGCGCTGGGGAGCAGTTCTTC. This translates into CASRATTSAGEQFF.

The chain uses TRBV6-4 and TRBJ1-4; possible D gene TRBD1, 6 bases. Trimming took 1 base from V and 8 from J, leaving 20 bases between them. CDR3 size: 17 residues. The germline CDR1 and CDR2 sequences are MRHNA and SNTAGT. The CDR3 protein is CASSDYGQSSKDEKLFF. CDR3 nucleotides: TGTGCCAGCAGTGACTATGGACAGTCCTCAAAGGACGAAAAACTGTTTTTT.

The chain combines TRBV7-8 with TRBJ1-3; unclear D gene. The CDR3 contains 14 residues. V was trimmed by 5 bases and J by 0 bases, leaving 8 bases between them. The germline CDR1 and CDR2 sequences are SGHVS and FQNEAQ. DNA for the CDR3: TGTGCCAGCAGCCCCACCGGCTCTGGAAACACCATATATTTT. This encodes CASSPTGSGNTIYF.

This clone is a singleton in its sample. The V gene is TRBV3-1 (or the pseudogene TRBV3-2), the J gene TRBJ1-2, with 7 bases matching TRBD1. Germline V gives CDR1 LGHDT, CDR2 YNNKEL (reference sequence). The CDR3 spans 17 residues. V lost 4 bases, J lost 8 bases, and 19 bases stayed unmatched. DNA for the CDR3: TGTGCCAGCAGCCTCGCCAAACCGGGACAGCATGTACGGGGCTACACCTTC. As protein: CASSLAKPGQHVRGYTF.

The chain joins TRBV29-1 to TRBJ1-2, with 10 nucleotides matching TRBD1. Losses at the gene ends were 0 bases for V and 3 bases for J; bases not matched to a gene: 1. There are 14 residues in the CDR3. Germline V CDR1 and CDR2: SQVTM, ANQGSEA. The chain's CDR3 is CSVEEGQGDYGYTF. The CDR3 nucleotides are TGCAGCGTTGAAGAAGGACAGGGGGACTATGGCTACACCTTC.

The chain employs TRBV9 and TRBJ2-2; 8 nucleotides align to TRBD2. J gave up 1 base and V 4 bases, and 3 bases lay outside the gene matches. CDR1 is SGDLS and CDR2 is YYNGEE in the germline V gene. CDR3 length equals 15 residues. The CDR3 reads CASSRTSRNTGELFF. In nucleotides, the CDR3 is TGTGCCAGCAGCAGGACTAGCCGGAACACCGGGGAGCTGTTTTTT. Based on the CDR3 plus reference TRBV9 and TRBJ2-2, the full variable domain is DSGVTQTPKHLITATGQRVTLRCSPRSGDLSVYWYQQSLDQGLQFLIQYYNGEERAKGNILERFSAQQFPDLHSELNLSSLELGDSALYFCASSRTSRNTGELFFGEGSRLTVL.

The rearrangement uses TRBV12-3 or TRBV12-4 and TRBJ2-1; 9 bases align to TRBD2. V was clipped by 9 bases and J by 12 bases; unmatched bases: 12. The CDR3 runs 13 residues. The CDR3 nucleotides are TGTGCCAGTGGAGTTGGGGGTAGCGGGAGGCAGTTCTTC. This gives the protein CASGVGGSGRQFF.

The chain recombines TRBV11-2 with TRBJ2-7; the D gene is possibly TRBD2 (6 bases). Germline V CDR1 and CDR2: SGHAT, FQNNGV. CDR3 length equals 16 residues. Trimming cost V 4 bases and J 3 bases, with 19 bases left between them. The CDR3 nucleotides read TGTGCCAGCAGCTCACCGTCGGGACTGACGATCTACGAGCAGTACTTC. Amino acids: CASSSPSGLTIYEQYF.

The chain couples TRBV29-1 to TRBJ2-5; 7 bases are shared with TRBD1. Germline V lookup: CDR1 SQVTM, CDR2 ANQGSEA. The ends lost 3 bases at V and 5 bases at J; junction bases unmatched: 9. The CDR3 has 14 amino acids. The CDR3 is CSVDEGAVWETQYF. CDR3 coding DNA: TGCAGCGTTGATGAGGGGGCGGTTTGGGAGACCCAGTACTTC.

The rearrangement joins TRBV3-1 (or the pseudogene TRBV3-2) to TRBJ2-2, with D perhaps matching TRBD2 (5 bases). CDR1 and CDR2 (germline): LGHDT, YNNKEL (reference sequence). The CDR3 is 15 residues long. Trimming took off 0 bases at V and 10 bases at J, with 15 bases between the two ends. In DNA, the CDR3 is TGTGCCAGCAGCCAAGATCCCGGGAAGCTGGAGGAGCTGTTTTTT. Amino acids: CASSQDPGKLEELFF.

V gene TRBV5-6 combines with J gene TRBJ1-4; 8 bases line up with TRBD1. The CDR3 has 14 amino acids. From germline, CDR1 is SGHDT and CDR2 YYEEEE. Trimming at V came to 3 bases and at J to 11 bases, leaving 9 bases not matched to a gene. DNA for the CDR3: TGTGCCAGCAGCTCCGGGACAGGCTTCGGTAAACTGTTTTTT. It translates to CASSSGTGFGKLFF.

The chain links TRBV7-7 to TRBJ2-7; 7 bases align to TRBD2. V gave up 2 bases and J gave up 5 bases; unmatched junction bases: 3. The germline V gene encodes CDR1 SSHAT and CDR2 FNYEAQ (reference sequence). The CDR3 runs 13 residues. The CDR3 spells CASSLKRGDEQYF. The DNA of the CDR3 is TGTGCCAGCAGCTTAAAGCGGGGAGACGAGCAGTACTTC.

This chain links TRBV15 with TRBJ2-7; 9 bases align to TRBD1. After removal of 1 base from V and 5 bases from J, the junction contained 9 bases not matched to a gene. The CDR3 extends over 16 amino acids. Germline CDR1 is LNHNV and CDR2 is YYDKDF (reference sequence). CDR3 loop: CATSRGMGTGTHEQYF. For the CDR3, the DNA is TGTGCCACCAGCAGAGGAATGGGGACAGGGACCCACGAGCAGTACTTC.

The chain carries TRBV5-1 and TRBJ2-1; a possible D gene is TRBD2 (6 bases). V was clipped by 1 base and J by 2 bases, with 13 bases between them. The CDR3 is 16 residues long. Germline CDR1 SGHRS, CDR2 YFSETQ. CDR3 bases: TGCGCCAGCAGCTTGAGAGTTAGCGGCGCCTACAATGAGCAGTTCTTC. Its protein product is CASSLRVSGAYNEQFF.

This rearrangement joins TRBV6-6 to TRBJ1-2; 7 bases agree with TRBD1. Unmatched junction bases numbered 4, after V lost 5 bases and J lost 7 bases. The CDR3 extends over 12 amino acids. CDR1 and CDR2 (germline): MNHNY, SVGAGI (reference sequence). In nucleotides, the CDR3 is TGTGCCAGCAGTAGACAGGGTTCTGGCTACACCTTC. Translating it yields CASSRQGSGYTF.